What follows are 4 T cell receptor beta chains derived from one specimen sequenced in a study of molecular identifiers for immune sequencing clone quantification. MiXCR, run by TCRdb on the PCR reads, gives a single entry per CDR3 protein. The repertoire holds around 480,000 distinct CDR3 sequences, 20% to 25% seen once, with about 0.84% in the top ten. The sample comprised naive CD8+ T cells from blood, with Jurkat cell RNA spiked in. The subset denotes: FACS-sorted CD8+CD4-CCR7+CD45RA+ naive T cells. These receptors were taken from a human donor in good health. Some libraries in this study had Jurkat cell RNA spiked in.

In this sample, this clonotype turned up a few times. The chain combines TRBV15 with TRBJ2-7, with unresolved D. The CDR3 length is 15 residues. V was shortened by 0 bases and J by 2 bases, with 11 bases between the two germline ends. Germline V CDR1 and CDR2: LNHNV, YYDKDF (reference sequence). The CDR3 nucleotides read TGTGCCACCAGCAGAGATTCCGGCCGAACCTACGAGCAGTACTTC. Encoded protein: CATSRDSGRTYEQYF.

This clonotype was seen repeatedly, ten times or more. V gene TRBV11-2 combines with J gene TRBJ2-1; 9 bases are a match to TRBD2. Germline lookup yields CDR1 SGHAT and CDR2 FQNNGV. V was clipped by 2 bases and J by 3 bases; unmatched bases: 2. The CDR3 consists of 15 residues. The CDR3 sequence: CASSLFSGSYNEQFF. In DNA form, the CDR3 reads TGTGCCAGCAGCTTATTTAGCGGGAGCTACAATGAGCAGTTCTTC.

This clonotype was detected ten times or more. The rearrangement joins TRBV14 to TRBJ2-5; D is unresolved. CDR3 length: 14 residues. V was shortened by 4 bases and J by 7 bases, with 16 bases between the two germline ends. Germline V CDR1 and CDR2: SGHDN, FVKESK. CDR3 sequence: CASSPIRTTWTQYF. The CDR3 DNA reads as TGTGCCAGCAGCCCTATCCGCACAACCTGGACCCAGTACTTC.

This clonotype has at least ten counts. The V call is TRBV4-3, the J call TRBJ2-7; 7 bases fit TRBD2. V lost 4 bases, J lost 4 bases, and 10 bases stayed unmatched. Germline CDR1 LGHNA, CDR2 YSLEER. The CDR3 is 15 residues long. CDR3 in DNA: TGCGCCAGCAGCCCCTGGGCGGGAGCTGCTTACGAGCAGTACTTC. Translation gives CASSPWAGAAYEQYF.